This T cell receptor beta chain was observed in a study of cytomegalovirus exposure and HLA in healthy donors. Study-wide background: Among around 200 million T cells, an earlier analysis found roughly 100 million unique TCR beta sequences.

The J segment lost 3 bases and the V segment lost 4 bases, leaving 4 bases of the junction unmatched. The CDR3 sequence is 15 residues long. Germline V gene data show CDR1 as SGHRS and CDR2 as YFSETQ. Study-level results: Many donors carried some public TCRs, although rarity characterized most TCR sequences. Another analysis was done later, and it associated roughly 15,000 TCR beta sequences with HLA alleles at 0.05 false discovery rate.

About this clone itself: The antigen is not known.

The PCR contained 60 Vbeta and 13 Jbeta primers. Only in-frame clones appear in the TCRdb table, and some are missing; sequencing was by immunoSEQ multiplex PCR. The sample consists of over 150,000 clones, roughly four fifths of them appearing once. The sequence was obtained from a man younger than 35 in good health and CMV-seronegative. The chain joins TRBV5-1 to TRBJ2-7, with TRBD2 matching over 13 bases. Input material: PBMCs. DNA for the CDR3: TGCGCCAGCAGCCAAGGACTAGCGGGAGTCTACGAGCAGTACTTC. Translation: CASSQGLAGVYEQYF.